The 15 T cell receptor beta chains presented below share a single source sample, sequenced in a study of follicular helper T cells after annual influenza vaccination. Only in-frame clones appear in the TCRdb table, and some are missing; sequencing was by immunoSEQ multiplex PCR. The table lists 8,500 to 11,000 clones, less than 85% of them singletons. The time point denotes: 2015-2016 season, 7 days after influenza vaccination. This specimen consisted of CXCR5- memory CD4+ T cells sorted from blood, obtained 7 days after influenza vaccination. The receptor set was obtained from an adult who received the influenza vaccine.

The rearrangement uses TRBV28 and TRBJ1-5; a weak D match, TRBD1 (6 bases). V gave up 6 bases and J gave up 6 bases, with 9 bases separating them. CDR1 MDHEN and CDR2 SYDVKM come from the germline V gene. This CDR3 region has 12 residues. CDR3 nucleotide sequence: TGTGCCAGCAGGACAGGAGGTCAGCCCCAGCATTTT. Protein: CASRTGGQPQHF.

To note about this clone: Germline and junction disagree at one end, which may indicate a read error. The V and J genes are TRBV20-1 and TRBJ1-2, with D possibly being TRBD1 (6 bases). There are 10 residues in the CDR3. Per the germline V gene, CDR1 is DFQATT and CDR2 is SNEGSKA (reference sequence). In nucleotides, the CDR3 is TGCAGTGCGGATTACAGGGTTTCATGCTTC. As protein: CSADYRVSCF.

J is TRBJ2-1 and V is TRBV19; 13 bases match TRBD2. Germline V gives CDR1 LNHDA, CDR2 SQIVND (reference sequence). Trimming cost V 2 bases and J 7 bases; bases outside gene matches: 2. This CDR3 region has 15 residues. The CDR3 DNA follows: TGTGCCAGTAGTATACTGGGACTAGCGGGGAATGAGCAGTTCTTC. Amino acid sequence: CASSILGLAGNEQFF. The variable domain in full, completed from reference TRBV19 and TRBJ2-1, reads DGGITQSPKYLFRKEGQNVTLSCEQNLNHDAMYWYRQDPGQGLRLIYYSQIVNDFQKGDIAEGYSVSREKKESFPLTVTSAQKNPTAFYLCASSILGLAGNEQFFGPGTRLTVL.

This chain links TRBV5-5 with TRBJ2-7, with D unclear. V lost 1 base to trimming and J lost 3 bases, with 14 bases between them. Germline CDR1 and CDR2: SGHKS and YYEKEE (reference sequence). The CDR3 runs to 15 residues. CDR3 sequence reads: CASSLQPVPIYEQYF. In nucleotides, the CDR3 is TGTGCCAGCAGCTTGCAGCCGGTTCCCATCTACGAGCAGTACTTC.

This clone was counted a few times. The V and J genes are TRBV7-3 and TRBJ1-1, with 8 bases matching TRBD1. Germline V gives CDR1 SGHTA, CDR2 FQGTGA. V shed 5 bases and J 4 bases; nucleotides not matched to a gene: 3. The CDR3 is 13 amino acids. CDR3 sequence: CASSIGQGTEAFF. The CDR3 nucleotides read TGTGCCAGCAGCATCGGACAGGGCACTGAAGCTTTCTTT.

This chain connects TRBV5-4 to TRBJ2-7; D ambiguous. Germline V CDR1 and CDR2: SGHNT, YYREEE (reference sequence). The CDR3 sequence is 15 residues long. The V end lost 1 base, the J end lost 3 bases, and 14 bases lay between the germline ends. The CDR3 spells CASSLQPVPIYEQYF. DNA for the CDR3: TGTGCCAGCAGCTTGCAGCCGGTTCCCATCTACGAGCAGTACTTC.

This chain joins TRBV4-1 and TRBJ2-3, with D possibly being TRBD1 (6 bases). Trimming stripped 4 bases from V and 4 bases from J, with 21 bases between. Looked up from germline, CDR1 is MGHRA and CDR2 is YSYEKL. This CDR3 has 17 residues. The CDR3 bases are TGCGCCAGCAGCCCTTCTTCCGGACAGTTTTTGGCAGATACGCAGTATTTT. Translating it yields CASSPSSGQFLADTQYF.

CDR3 nucleotides: TGTGCCAGCAGTGGCACCGGGACGGCCAACTATGGCTACACCTTC. As protein: CASSGTGTANYGYTF. This chain links TRBV2 with TRBJ1-2, with a tentative D call TRBD1 (5 bases). The CDR3 is made up of 15 amino acids. Trimming removed 4 bases from V and 2 bases from J, with 14 bases in between. CDR1 and CDR2 (germline): SNHLY, FYNNEI. Using reference TRBV2 and TRBJ1-2 for the parts outside the CDR3, the full variable domain is EPEVTQTPSHQVTQMGQEVILRCVPISNHLYFYWYRQILGQKVEFLVSFYNNEISEKSEIFDDQFSVERPDGSNFTLKIRSTKLEDSAMYFCASSGTGTANYGYTFGSGTRLTVV.

The V and J genes are TRBV5-4 and TRBJ1-1; tentative D call: TRBD1 (5 bases). The CDR3 contains 16 residues. Germline CDR1 SGHNT, CDR2 YYREEE (reference sequence). V lost 0 bases and J lost 2, with 14 bases in between. The CDR3 nucleotides read TGTGCCAGCAGCTTGGTGAGACAGTCATCTAACACTGAAGCTTTCTTT. Protein: CASSLVRQSSNTEAFF. The variable domain in full, with the rest retrieved from reference TRBV5-4 and TRBJ1-1, is ETGVTQSPTHLIKTRGQQVTLRCSSQSGHNTVSWYQQALGQGPQFIFQYYREEENGRGNFPPRFSGLQFPNYSSELNVNALELDDSALYLCASSLVRQSSNTEAFFGQGTRLTVV.

The chain uses TRBV30 and TRBJ1-4; 7 positions match TRBD1. The CDR3 has 14 residues. Trimming cost V 2 bases and J 4 bases; bases outside gene matches: 4. Germline loops: CDR1 GTSNPN, CDR2 SVGIG (reference sequence). CDR3 region: CAWSSRQGNEKLFF. In DNA form, the CDR3 reads TGTGCCTGGAGTTCGCGACAGGGTAATGAAAAACTGTTTTTT.

The rearrangement links TRBV5-1 to TRBJ2-7, with 7 bases lining up with TRBD1. CDR1 is SGHRS and CDR2 is YFSETQ in the germline V gene. The CDR3 totals 15 residues. The V segment lost 4 bases and the J segment 0 bases; nucleotides outside the gene matches: 7. CDR3 in amino acids: CASSLATGPSYEQYF. DNA for the CDR3: TGCGCCAGCAGCCTGGCGACAGGGCCCTCCTACGAGCAGTACTTC.

On this clone itself: At the DNA level, this CDR3 is encoded by other sequences in the same sample as well. The V call is TRBV20-1, the J call TRBJ2-5; D not resolved. The CDR3 spans 11 residues. Germline-derived CDR1 and CDR2 are DFQATT and SNEGSKA (reference sequence). V lost 5 bases and J lost 5, with 9 bases in between. The CDR3 protein is CSARPLETQYF. CDR3 DNA sequence: TGCAGTGCTCGTCCGCTCGAGACCCAGTACTTC.

The chain links TRBV30 to TRBJ1-1; D might be TRBD1 (6 bases). Germline CDR1 and CDR2: GTSNPN and SVGIG (reference sequence). The CDR3 is made up of 12 amino acids. Trimming pared 7 bases from V and 3 bases from J, leaving 12 bases between. CDR3 DNA sequence: TGTGCCTCCGACAGGTTGGACACTGAAGCTTTCTTT. It encodes CASDRLDTEAFF.

The genes are TRBV18 and TRBJ2-5; 9 bases map to TRBD1. CDR1 is KGHSH and CDR2 is LQKENI in the germline V gene. V was clipped by 5 bases and J by 2 bases; unmatched bases: 6. The length of the CDR3 is 15 residues. The CDR3 is CASSAGTGTQETQYF. The CDR3, as DNA: TGTGCCAGCTCAGCCGGGACAGGGACACAAGAGACCCAGTACTTC.

The rearrangement joins TRBV30 to TRBJ1-2, with D uncertain. The CDR3 sequence is 13 residues long. Germline loops: CDR1 GTSNPN, CDR2 SVGIG (reference sequence). With 4 bases removed from V and 8 bases from J, the gap between germline ends came to 17 bases. The CDR3 reads CAWIEGRLRGYTF. The DNA of the CDR3 is TGTGCCTGGATTGAAGGACGGCTACGGGGCTACACCTTC.